Below are 2 T cell receptor beta chains sequenced from a single sample in a study of blood T cells in healthy people across ages (dated by TCRdb to about 2015). Library prep was done by 5' RACE. Sequencing was carried out with an Illumina HiSeq 2500. A second PCR of roughly 7 to 11 cycles was performed with a sample-barcoded 5' primer and a J-beta primer mix. In-frame beta chains were kept once TCRdb had trimmed the public reads at Q25 with fastp and called clones with MiXCR. Under each unique CDR3 protein, matching rows form one entry showing the most common genes and DNA. The sample includes about 810,000 distinct CDR3 sequences, with under 40% observed a single time. Around 13% of the sample rests with the top ten. The sample taken for sequencing was blood. The receptor set was obtained from a man aged 18 to 35 in good health.

The J gene is TRBJ2-2, the V gene TRBV18; 9 bases agree with TRBD1. V was pared by 4 bases and J by 0 bases, with 6 bases of the junction left unmatched. The CDR3 has 17 residues. The germline CDR1 and CDR2 sequences are KGHSH and LQKENI. The DNA of the CDR3 is TGTGCCAGCTCACTTCCGGGACAGGGACCGAACACCGGGGAGCTGTTTTTT. Protein product: CASSLPGQGPNTGELFF.

This clonotype has only a few counts. V is TRBV28 and J is TRBJ1-5; D uncertain. V dropped 2 bases and J dropped 0 bases, with 14 bases sitting between them. The CDR3 loop spans 17 amino acids. Germline CDR1 MDHEN, CDR2 SYDVKM. The CDR3 nucleotides read TGTGCCAGCAGTTTAGAAGCAGGTTTTCATAGCAATCAGCCCCAGCATTTT. This sequence encodes CASSLEAGFHSNQPQHF.